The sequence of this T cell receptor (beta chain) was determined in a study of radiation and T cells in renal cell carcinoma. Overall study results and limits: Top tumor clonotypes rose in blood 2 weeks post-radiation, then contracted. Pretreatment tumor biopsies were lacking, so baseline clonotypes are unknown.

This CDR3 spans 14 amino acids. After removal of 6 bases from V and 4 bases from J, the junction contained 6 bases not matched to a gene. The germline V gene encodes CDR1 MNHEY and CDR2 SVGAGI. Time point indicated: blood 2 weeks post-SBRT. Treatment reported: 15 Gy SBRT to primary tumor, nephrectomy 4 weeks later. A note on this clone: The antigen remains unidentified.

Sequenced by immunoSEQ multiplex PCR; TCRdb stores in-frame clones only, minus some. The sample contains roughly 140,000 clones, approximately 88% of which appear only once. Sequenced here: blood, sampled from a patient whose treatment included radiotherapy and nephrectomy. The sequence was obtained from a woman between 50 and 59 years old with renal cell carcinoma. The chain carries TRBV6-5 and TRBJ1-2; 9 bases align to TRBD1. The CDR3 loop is CASRETGGLYGYTF. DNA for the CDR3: TGTGCCAGCAGGGAAACAGGGGGCCTCTATGGCTACACCTTC.